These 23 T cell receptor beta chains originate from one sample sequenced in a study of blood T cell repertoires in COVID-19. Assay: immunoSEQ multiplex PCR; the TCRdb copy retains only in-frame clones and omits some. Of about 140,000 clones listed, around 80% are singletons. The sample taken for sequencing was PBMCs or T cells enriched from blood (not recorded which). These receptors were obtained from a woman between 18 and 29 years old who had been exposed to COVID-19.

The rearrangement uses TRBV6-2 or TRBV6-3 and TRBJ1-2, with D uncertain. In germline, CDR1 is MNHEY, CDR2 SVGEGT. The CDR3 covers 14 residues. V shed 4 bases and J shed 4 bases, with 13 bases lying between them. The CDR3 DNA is TGTGCCAGCAGTTCGGCGTCGAGCGCCTATGGCTACACCTTC. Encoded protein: CASSSASSAYGYTF.

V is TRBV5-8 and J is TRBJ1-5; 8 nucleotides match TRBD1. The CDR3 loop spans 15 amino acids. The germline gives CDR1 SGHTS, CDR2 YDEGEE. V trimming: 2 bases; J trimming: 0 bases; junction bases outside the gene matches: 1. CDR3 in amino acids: CASSFTGGSNQPQHF. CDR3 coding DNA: TGTGCCAGCAGCTTTACAGGGGGTAGCAATCAGCCCCAGCATTTT.

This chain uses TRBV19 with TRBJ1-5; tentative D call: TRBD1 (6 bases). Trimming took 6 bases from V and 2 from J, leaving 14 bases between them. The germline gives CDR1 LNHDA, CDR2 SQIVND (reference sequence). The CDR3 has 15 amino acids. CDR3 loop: CASSPTGLGNQPQHF. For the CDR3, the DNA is TGTGCCAGTAGCCCGACAGGTCTTGGCAATCAGCCCCAGCATTTT.

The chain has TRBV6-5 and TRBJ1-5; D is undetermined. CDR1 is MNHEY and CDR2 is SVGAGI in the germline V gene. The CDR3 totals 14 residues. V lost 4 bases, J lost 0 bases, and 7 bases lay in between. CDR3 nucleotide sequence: TGTGCCAGCAGTTGGGCGGGTAGCAATCAGCCCCAGCATTTT. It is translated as CASSWAGSNQPQHF.

The CDR3 spells CASSQDLVRGELNTEAFF. CDR3 DNA sequence: TGCGCCAGCAGCCAAGACCTAGTGCGGGGAGAATTGAACACTGAAGCTTTCTTT. The V and J genes are TRBV4-1 and TRBJ1-1; D gene unclear. The V end was cut by 0 bases, the J end by 0 bases, with 17 bases between. Germline-derived CDR1 and CDR2 are MGHRA and YSYEKL. This CDR3 is built from 18 residues.

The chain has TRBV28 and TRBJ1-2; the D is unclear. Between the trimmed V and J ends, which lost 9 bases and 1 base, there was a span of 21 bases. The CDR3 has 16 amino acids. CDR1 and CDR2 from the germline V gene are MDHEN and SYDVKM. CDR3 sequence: CASNGRGYSLNYGYTF. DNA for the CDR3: TGTGCCAGTAACGGACGGGGATACAGTCTTAACTATGGCTACACCTTC.

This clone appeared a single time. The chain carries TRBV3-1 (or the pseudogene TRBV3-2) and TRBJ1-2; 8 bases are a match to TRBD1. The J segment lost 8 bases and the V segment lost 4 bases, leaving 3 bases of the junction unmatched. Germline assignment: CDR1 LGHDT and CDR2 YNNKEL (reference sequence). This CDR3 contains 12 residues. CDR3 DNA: TGTGCCAGCAGCCTGACAGGGGAGGGCTACACCTTC. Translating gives CASSLTGEGYTF.

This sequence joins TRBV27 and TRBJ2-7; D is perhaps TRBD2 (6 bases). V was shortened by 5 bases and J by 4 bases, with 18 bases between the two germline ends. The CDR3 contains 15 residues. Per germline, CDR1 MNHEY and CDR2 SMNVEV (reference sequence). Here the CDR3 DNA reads TGTGCCAGCAGTACCCTAGGAGGGAGTAATTACGAGCAGTACTTC. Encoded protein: CASSTLGGSNYEQYF.

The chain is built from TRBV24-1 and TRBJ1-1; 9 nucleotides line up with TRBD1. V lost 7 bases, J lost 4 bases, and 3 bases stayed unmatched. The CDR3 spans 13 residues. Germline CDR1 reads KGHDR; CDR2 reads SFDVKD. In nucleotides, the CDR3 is TGTGCCACCAGGGGGACAGGGCCCACTGAAGCTTTCTTT. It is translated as CATRGTGPTEAFF.

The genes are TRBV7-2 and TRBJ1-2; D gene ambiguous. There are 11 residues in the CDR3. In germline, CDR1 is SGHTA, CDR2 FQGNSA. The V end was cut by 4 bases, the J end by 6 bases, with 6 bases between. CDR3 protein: CASSWTHGYTF. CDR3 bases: TGTGCCAGCAGCTGGACTCATGGCTACACCTTC.

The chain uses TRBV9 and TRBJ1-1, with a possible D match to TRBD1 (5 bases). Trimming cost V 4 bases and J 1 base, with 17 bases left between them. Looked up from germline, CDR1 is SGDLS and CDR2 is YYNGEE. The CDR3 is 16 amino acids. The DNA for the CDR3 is TGTGCCAGCAGCCCCGGACATGGGGAGGAGAACACTGAAGCTTTCTTT. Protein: CASSPGHGEENTEAFF. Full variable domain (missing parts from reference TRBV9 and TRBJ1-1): DSGVTQTPKHLITATGQRVTLRCSPRSGDLSVYWYQQSLDQGLQFLIQYYNGEERAKGNILERFSAQQFPDLHSELNLSSLELGDSALYFCASSPGHGEENTEAFFGQGTRLTVV.

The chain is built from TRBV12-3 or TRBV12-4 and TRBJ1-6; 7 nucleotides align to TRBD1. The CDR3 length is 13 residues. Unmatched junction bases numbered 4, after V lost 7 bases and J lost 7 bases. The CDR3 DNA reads TGTGCCAGCACCGACAGGGAGAATTCACCCCTCCACTTT. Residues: CASTDRENSPLHF.

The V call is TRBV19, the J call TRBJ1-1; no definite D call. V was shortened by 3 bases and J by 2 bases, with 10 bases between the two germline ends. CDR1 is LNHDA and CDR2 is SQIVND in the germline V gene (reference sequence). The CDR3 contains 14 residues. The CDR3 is CASSMETDNTEAFF. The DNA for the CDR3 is TGTGCCAGTAGTATGGAGACCGACAACACTGAAGCTTTCTTT.

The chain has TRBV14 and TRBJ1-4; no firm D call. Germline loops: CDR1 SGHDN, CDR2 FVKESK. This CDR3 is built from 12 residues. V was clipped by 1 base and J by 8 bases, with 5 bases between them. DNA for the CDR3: TGTGCCAGCAGCCAAGTTCGGGAAAAACTGTTTTTT. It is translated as CASSQVREKLFF.

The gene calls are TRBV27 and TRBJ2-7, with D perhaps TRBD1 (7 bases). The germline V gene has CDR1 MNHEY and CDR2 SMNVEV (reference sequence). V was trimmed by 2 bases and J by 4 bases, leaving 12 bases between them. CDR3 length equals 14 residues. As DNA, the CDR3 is TGTGCCAGCAGTTTAGCGGGACAGAATTACGAGCAGTACTTC. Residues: CASSLAGQNYEQYF.

Written as DNA, the CDR3 is TGTGCCAGCAGCGTTAGCAGGGGCACTGAAGCTTTCTTT. Its translation: CASSVSRGTEAFF. The chain links TRBV7-2 to TRBJ1-1; D possibly corresponds to TRBD1 (6 bases). V was pared by 5 bases and J by 4 bases, with 11 bases between. From germline, CDR1 is SGHTA and CDR2 FQGNSA. The CDR3 covers 13 residues. Full variable domain (outside the CDR3, taken from reference TRBV7-2 and TRBJ1-1): GAGVSQSPSNKVTEKGKDVELRCDPISGHTALYWYRQSLGQGLEFLIYFQGNSAPDKSGLPSDRFSAERTGGSVSTLTIQRTQQEDSAVYLCASSVSRGTEAFFGQGTRLTVV.

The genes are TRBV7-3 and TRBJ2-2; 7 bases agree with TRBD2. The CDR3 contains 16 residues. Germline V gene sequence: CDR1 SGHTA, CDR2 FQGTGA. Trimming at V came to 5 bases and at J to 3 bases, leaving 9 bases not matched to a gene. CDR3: CASSPGLVTDTGELFF. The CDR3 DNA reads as TGTGCCAGCAGCCCTGGACTAGTCACGGACACCGGGGAGCTGTTTTTT.

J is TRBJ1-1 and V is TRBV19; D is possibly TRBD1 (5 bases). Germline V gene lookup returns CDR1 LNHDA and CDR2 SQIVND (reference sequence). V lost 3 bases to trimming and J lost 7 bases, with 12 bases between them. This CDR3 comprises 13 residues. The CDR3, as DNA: TGTGCCAGTAGTATCGATAGGGGAGGTGAAGCTTTCTTT. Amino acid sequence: CASSIDRGGEAFF.

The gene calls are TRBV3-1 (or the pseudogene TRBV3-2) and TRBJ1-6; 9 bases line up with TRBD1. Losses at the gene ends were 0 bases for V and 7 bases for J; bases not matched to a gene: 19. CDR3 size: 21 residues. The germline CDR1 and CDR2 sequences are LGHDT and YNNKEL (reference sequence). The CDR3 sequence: CASSQEATRTTGGHGNSPLHF. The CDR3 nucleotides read TGTGCCAGCAGCCAAGAGGCCACACGGACGACAGGGGGTCACGGCAATTCACCCCTCCACTTT.

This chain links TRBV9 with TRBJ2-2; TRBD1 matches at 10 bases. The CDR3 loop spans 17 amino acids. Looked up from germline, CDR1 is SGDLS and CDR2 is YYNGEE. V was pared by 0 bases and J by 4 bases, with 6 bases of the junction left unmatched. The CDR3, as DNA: TGTGCCAGCAGCGTAGCAAGACAGGGGGCGCTCACCGGGGAGCTGTTTTTT. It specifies CASSVARQGALTGELFF.

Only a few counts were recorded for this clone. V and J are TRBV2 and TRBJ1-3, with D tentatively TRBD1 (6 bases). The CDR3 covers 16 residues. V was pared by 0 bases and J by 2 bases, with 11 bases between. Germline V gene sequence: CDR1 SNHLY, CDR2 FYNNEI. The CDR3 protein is CASSEARGLPGNTIYF. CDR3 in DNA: TGTGCCAGCAGTGAAGCCAGGGGATTACCTGGAAACACCATATATTTT.

The CDR3 nucleotides are TGTGCCACCAGTCCGACAGGCGTGTCTGTCGGGGAGCTGTTTTTT. Its protein is CATSPTGVSVGELFF. The genes are TRBV24-1 and TRBJ2-2; possibly TRBD1 for D (6 bases). V lost 6 bases, J lost 7 bases, and 17 bases lay in between. Germline V gene lookup returns CDR1 KGHDR and CDR2 SFDVKD. There are 15 residues in the CDR3.

CDR3 DNA sequence: TGTGCCAGCAGTCCCGGGACAGAAAAAGGCTACACCTTC. Protein sequence: CASSPGTEKGYTF. The chain has TRBV6-5 and TRBJ1-2; 7 positions agree with TRBD1. The CDR3 runs to 13 residues. Germline V lookup: CDR1 MNHEY, CDR2 SVGAGI. The V segment lost 5 bases and the J segment 8 bases; nucleotides outside the gene matches: 8.